This entry lists 5 T cell receptor beta chains sequenced from one sample in a study of T-cell memory formation after mild COVID-19. TCRdb called the 5' RACE reads again in MiXCR, with one record for every CDR3 protein. Here the sample spans under 35,000 distinct CDR3 sequences, around 15% being singletons. Sequenced input: PBMCs or a T cell subset sorted from them (not recorded which). These receptors all come from an adult who had mild COVID-19 (a few samples of this study predate the infection). Cell type and time point are not known.

This clonotype was detected ten times or more. This chain joins TRBV3-1 and TRBJ2-5; D unclear. The germline CDR1 and CDR2 sequences are LGHDT and YNNKEL (reference sequence). The V end was cut by 1 base, the J end by 4 bases, with 1 base between. This CDR3 has 11 residues. The CDR3 loop reads CASSQVETQYF. The CDR3 bases are TGTGCCAGCAGCCAAGTAGAGACCCAGTACTTC.

This sequence joins TRBV5-6 and TRBJ1-1, with 12 bases identical to TRBD1. With 4 bases clipped from V and 6 bases from J, the junction kept 13 bases outside the gene matches. The CDR3 totals 17 residues. Per germline, CDR1 SGHDT and CDR2 YYEEEE. CDR3 nucleotides: TGTGCCAGCAGCCAGGGACAGGGGGCTTCCTGGTACGCTGAAGCTTTCTTT. Translation gives CASSQGQGASWYAEAFF.

This clonotype has ten or more counts. The chain combines TRBV4-2 with TRBJ2-6; D remains unclear. CDR1 is LGHNA and CDR2 is YNFKEQ in the germline V gene. This CDR3 is built from 17 residues. V was cut by 0 bases and J by 1 base, with 10 bases left in between. The CDR3 nucleotides read TGTGCCAGCAGCCAAGATTTCGCGGTGTCTGGGGCCAACGTCCTGACTTTC. It specifies CASSQDFAVSGANVLTF.

This clonotype was seen more than once but under ten times. The CDR3 region has the DNA TGTGCCAGCAGCCCAGGGGGGACTCTAGAAGCTTTCTTT. Encoded protein: CASSPGGTLEAFF. This chain uses TRBV7-3 with TRBJ1-1; TRBD1 matches at 7 bases. Germline V gene data show CDR1 as SGHTA and CDR2 as FQGTGA. V shed 5 bases, J shed 8 bases, and the junction held 8 bases outside the gene matches. The CDR3 is 13 amino acids.

There are many counts of this clonotype. This sequence joins TRBV5-1 and TRBJ2-2; D is perhaps TRBD1 (6 bases). CDR3 size: 16 residues. Germline CDR1 and CDR2: SGHRS and YFSETQ. V lost 0 bases to trimming and J lost 0 bases, with 9 bases between them. As DNA, the CDR3 is TGCGCCAGCAGCTTGGCGGGACATGCGAACACCGGGGAGCTGTTTTTT. Protein: CASSLAGHANTGELFF.